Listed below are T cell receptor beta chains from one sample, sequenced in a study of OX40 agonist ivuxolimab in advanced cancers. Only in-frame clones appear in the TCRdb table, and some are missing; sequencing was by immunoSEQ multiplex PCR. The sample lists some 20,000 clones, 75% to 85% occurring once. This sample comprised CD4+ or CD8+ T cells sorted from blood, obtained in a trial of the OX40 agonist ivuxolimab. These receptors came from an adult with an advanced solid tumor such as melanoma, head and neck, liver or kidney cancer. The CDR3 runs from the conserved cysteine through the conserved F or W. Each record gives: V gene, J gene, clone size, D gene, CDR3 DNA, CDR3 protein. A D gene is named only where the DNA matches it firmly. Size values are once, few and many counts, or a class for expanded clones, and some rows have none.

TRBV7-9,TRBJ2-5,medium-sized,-,TGTGCCAGCAGCTTAGCGCAAAGCGGGCAAGAGACCCAGTACTTC,CASSLAQSGQETQYF
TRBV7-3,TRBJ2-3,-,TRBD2,TGTGCCAGCAGCTTAACTAGCGGGGGGGACACAGATACGCAGTATTTT,CASSLTSGGDTDTQYF
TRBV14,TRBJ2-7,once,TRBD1,TGTGCCAGCAGCTCCCTCGAACAGGGGGCCTCCTACGAGCAGTACTTC,CASSSLEQGASYEQYF
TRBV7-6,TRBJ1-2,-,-,TGTGCCAGCAGCTTAGAGGGGGGAGGCTACACCTTC,CASSLEGGGYTF
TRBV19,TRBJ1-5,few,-,TGTGCCAGTAGTTTACAGGTTTACCAGCCCCAGCATTTT,CASSLQVYQPQHF
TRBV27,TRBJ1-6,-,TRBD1,TGTGCCAGCAGCTCCGGGACAGGGGTATGGTCACCCCTCCACTTT,CASSSGTGVWSPLHF
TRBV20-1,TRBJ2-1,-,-,TGCAGTGGGGGTGACAATGAGCAGTTCTTC,CSGGDNEQFF
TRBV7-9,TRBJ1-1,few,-,TGTGCCAGCAGCCTTAACAGGGTGGGACTAACTGAAGCTTTCTTT,CASSLNRVGLTEAFF
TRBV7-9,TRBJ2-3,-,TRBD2,TGTGCCAGCAGCTTTTTAGCGGGGGGGACAGATACGCAGTATTTT,CASSFLAGGTDTQYF
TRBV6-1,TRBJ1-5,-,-,TGTGCCAGCAGTAGCAGTAGCAATCAGCCCCAGCATTTT,CASSSSSNQPQHF
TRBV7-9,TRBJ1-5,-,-,TGTGCCAGCAGCTTAGCCGAAGAGGAAAATCAGCCCCAGCATTTT,CASSLAEEENQPQHF
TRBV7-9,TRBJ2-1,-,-,TGTGCCAGCAGCTTTGGGGGGACTGGTGAGCAGTTCTTC,CASSFGGTGEQFF
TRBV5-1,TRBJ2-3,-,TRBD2,TGCGCCAGCAGCCGTAAACCGGGACGGAGACTAGCGGGGGCCTATAGGAATAGCACAGATACGCAGTATTTT,CASSRKPGRRLAGAYRNSTDTQYF
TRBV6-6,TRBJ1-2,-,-,TGTGCCAGCAGCCAAGACCCAACTAACTATGGCTACACCTTC,CASSQDPTNYGYTF
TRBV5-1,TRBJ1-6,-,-,TGCGCCAGCAGCTTGGTTGTAACAAATCCCTCCTATAATTCACCCCTCCACTTT,CASSLVVTNPSYNSPLHF
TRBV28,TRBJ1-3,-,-,TGTGCCAGCAGTCCTCAAGGAGGAAAATTTAGAAACACCATATATTTT,CASSPQGGKFRNTIYF
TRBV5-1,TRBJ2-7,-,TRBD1,TGCGCCAGCAGCTTTAGTAAGGGACAGGCAACCTACGAGCAGTACTTC,CASSFSKGQATYEQYF
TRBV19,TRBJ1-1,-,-,TGTGCCAGTCGCAGCGGGGCGAACACTGAAGCTTTCTTT,CASRSGANTEAFF
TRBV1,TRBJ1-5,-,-,TGCACCAGCAGCCAAGCGGGGGTACGGCACAATCAGCCCCAGCATTTT,CTSSQAGVRHNQPQHF
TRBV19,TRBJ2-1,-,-,TGTGCCAGTAGCGACTTCTCCTACAATGAGCAGTTCTTC,CASSDFSYNEQFF
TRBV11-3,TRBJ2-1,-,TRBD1,TGTGCCAGCAGCGATTTTCGGACAGGTTCTGGTGAGCAGTTCTTC,CASSDFRTGSGEQFF
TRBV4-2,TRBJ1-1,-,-,TGTGCCAGCAGCCAAGAGGACATCCAGAACACTGAAGCTTTCTTT,CASSQEDIQNTEAFF
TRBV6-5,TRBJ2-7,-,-,TGTGCCAGCAGCATATATGGGACCTACGAGCAGTACTTC,CASSIYGTYEQYF
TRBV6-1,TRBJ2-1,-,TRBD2,TGTGCCAGCAGTGAAGCCCCCGGGGGGGCGGACAATGAGCAGTTCTTC,CASSEAPGGADNEQFF
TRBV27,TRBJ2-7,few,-,TGTGCCAGCAGTTTATGGTCCTCCACCGAGCAGTACTTC,CASSLWSSTEQYF
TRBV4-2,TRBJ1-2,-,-,TGTGCCAGCAGCCAAGGTAGGACAGACCAATACTATGGCTACACCTTC,CASSQGRTDQYYGYTF
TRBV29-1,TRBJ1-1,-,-,TGCAGCGTTGGGGAGGGAATCGGCACTGAAGCTTTCTTT,CSVGEGIGTEAFF
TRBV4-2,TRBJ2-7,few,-,TGTGCCAGCAGCCAGTCGACCGGGAGATACGAGCAGTACTTC,CASSQSTGRYEQYF
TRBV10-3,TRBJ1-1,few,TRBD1,TGTGCCATCAGTTCAGGGACAGACTTTAACACTGAAGCTTTCTTT,CAISSGTDFNTEAFF
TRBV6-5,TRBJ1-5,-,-,TGTGCCAGCAGTTACTCGGCAAACAGCCCCCAGCATTTT,CASSYSANSPQHF